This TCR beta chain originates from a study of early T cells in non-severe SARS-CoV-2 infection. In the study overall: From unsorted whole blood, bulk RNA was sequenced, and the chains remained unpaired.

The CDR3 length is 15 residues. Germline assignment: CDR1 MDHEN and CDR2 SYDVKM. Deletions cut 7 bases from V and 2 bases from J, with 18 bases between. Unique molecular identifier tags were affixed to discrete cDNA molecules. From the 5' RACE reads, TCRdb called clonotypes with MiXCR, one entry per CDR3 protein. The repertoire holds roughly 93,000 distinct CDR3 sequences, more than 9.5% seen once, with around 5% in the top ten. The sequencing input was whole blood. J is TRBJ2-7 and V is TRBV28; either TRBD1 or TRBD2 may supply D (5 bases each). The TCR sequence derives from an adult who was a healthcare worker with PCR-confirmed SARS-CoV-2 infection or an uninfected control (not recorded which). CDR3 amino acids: CASIRGPLTPYEQYF. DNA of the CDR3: TGTGCCAGCATTAGGGGACCGCTAACACCCTACGAGCAGTACTTC.